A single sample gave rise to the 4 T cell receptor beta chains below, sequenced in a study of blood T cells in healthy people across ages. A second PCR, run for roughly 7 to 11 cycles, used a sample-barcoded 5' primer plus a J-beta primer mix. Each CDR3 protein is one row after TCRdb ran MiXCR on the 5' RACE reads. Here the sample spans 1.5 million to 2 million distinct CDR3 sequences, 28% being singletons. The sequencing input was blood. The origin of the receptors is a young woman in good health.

CDR3 loop: CASSQVRGRVTEAFF. Here the CDR3 DNA reads TGTGCCAGCAGCCAAGTTCGGGGAAGGGTTACTGAAGCTTTCTTT. V is TRBV14 and J is TRBJ1-1; no definite D call. Deletions cut 1 base from V and 5 bases from J, with 14 bases between. Germline-derived CDR1 and CDR2 are SGHDN and FVKESK. The CDR3 runs 15 residues.

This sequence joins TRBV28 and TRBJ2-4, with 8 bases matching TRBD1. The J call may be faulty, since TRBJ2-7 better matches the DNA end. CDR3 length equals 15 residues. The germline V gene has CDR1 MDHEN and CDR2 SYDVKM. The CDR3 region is CASSPFQGAIYEQYF. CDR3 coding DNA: TGTGCCAGCAGTCCGTTCCAGGGGGCTATATACGAGCAGTACTTC.

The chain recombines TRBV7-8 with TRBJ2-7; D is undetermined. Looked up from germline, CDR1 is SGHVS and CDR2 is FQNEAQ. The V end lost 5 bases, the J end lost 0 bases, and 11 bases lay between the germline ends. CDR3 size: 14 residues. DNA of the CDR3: TGTGCCAGCAGCAAGAGGAGCCCCTCCTACGAGCAGTACTTC. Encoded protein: CASSKRSPSYEQYF.

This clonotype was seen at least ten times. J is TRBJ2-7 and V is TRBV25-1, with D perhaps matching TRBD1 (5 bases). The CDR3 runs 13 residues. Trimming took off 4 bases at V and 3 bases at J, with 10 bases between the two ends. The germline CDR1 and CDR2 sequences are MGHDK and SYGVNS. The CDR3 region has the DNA TGTGCCAGCAGTGTAGCAAGGGGCTACGAGCAGTACTTC. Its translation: CASSVARGYEQYF.